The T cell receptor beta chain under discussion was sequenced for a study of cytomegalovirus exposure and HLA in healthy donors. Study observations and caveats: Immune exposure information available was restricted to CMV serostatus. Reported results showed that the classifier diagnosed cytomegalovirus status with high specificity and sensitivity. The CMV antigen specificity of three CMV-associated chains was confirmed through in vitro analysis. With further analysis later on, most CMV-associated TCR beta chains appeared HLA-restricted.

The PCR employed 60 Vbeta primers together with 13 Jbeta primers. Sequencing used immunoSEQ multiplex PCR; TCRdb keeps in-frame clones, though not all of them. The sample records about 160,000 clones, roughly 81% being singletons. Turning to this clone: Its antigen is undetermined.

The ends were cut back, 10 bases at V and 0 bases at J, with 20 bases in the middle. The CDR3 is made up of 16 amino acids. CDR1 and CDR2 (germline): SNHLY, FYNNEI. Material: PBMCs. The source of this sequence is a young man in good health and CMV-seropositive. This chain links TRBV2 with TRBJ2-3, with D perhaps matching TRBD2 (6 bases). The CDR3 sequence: CATGGRDLASTDTQYF. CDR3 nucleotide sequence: TGTGCCACCGGGGGAAGGGACCTGGCTAGCACAGATACGCAGTATTTT.